One sample yielded the 2 T cell receptor beta chains listed below, sequenced in a study of blood T cell repertoires in COVID-19. Libraries were prepared by immunoSEQ multiplex PCR; TCRdb keeps only in-frame clonotypes and omits some of them. Of 150,000 to 200,000 clones in the sample, around 86% were seen once. Sequenced input: PBMCs or T cells enriched from blood (not recorded which). These receptors came from a woman younger than 45 who had recovered from COVID-19.

The chain joins TRBV5-4 to TRBJ2-7; 9 bases fit TRBD1. The CDR3 extends over 15 amino acids. Germline V lookup: CDR1 SGHNT, CDR2 YYREEE (reference sequence). The V gene end was trimmed by 5 bases and the J gene end by 4 bases; junction bases not matched to a gene: 10. The CDR3 coding sequence is TGTGCCAGCAGGGCCGGGACAGGGCTATCGTACGAGCAGTACTTC. This encodes CASRAGTGLSYEQYF.

The chain employs TRBV7-6 and TRBJ2-3; 7 bases agree with TRBD2. Germline CDR1 is SGHVS and CDR2 is FNYEAQ. Trimming took 1 base from V and 10 from J; bases not matched to a gene: 5. This CDR3 is built from 13 residues. Here the CDR3 reads CASSLGDYPPQYF. CDR3 sequence (DNA): TGTGCCAGCAGCTTAGGGGACTACCCCCCGCAGTATTTT.